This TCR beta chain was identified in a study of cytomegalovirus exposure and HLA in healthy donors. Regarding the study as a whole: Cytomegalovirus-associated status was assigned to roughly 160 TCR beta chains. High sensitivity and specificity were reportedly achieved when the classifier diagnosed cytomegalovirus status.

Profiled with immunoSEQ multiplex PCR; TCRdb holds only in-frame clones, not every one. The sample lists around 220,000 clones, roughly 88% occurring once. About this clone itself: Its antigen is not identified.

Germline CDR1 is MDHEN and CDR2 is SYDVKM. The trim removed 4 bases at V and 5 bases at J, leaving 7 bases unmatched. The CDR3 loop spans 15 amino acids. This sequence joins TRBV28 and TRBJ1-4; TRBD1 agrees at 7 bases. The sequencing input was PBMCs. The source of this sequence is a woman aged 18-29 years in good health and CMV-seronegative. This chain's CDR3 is CASSSPQGRNEKLFF. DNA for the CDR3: TGTGCCAGCAGTTCACCACAGGGGAGGAATGAAAAACTGTTTTTT. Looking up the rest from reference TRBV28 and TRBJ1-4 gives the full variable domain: DVKVTQSSRYLVKRTGEKVFLECVQDMDHENMFWYRQDPGLGLRLIYFSYDVKMKEKGDIPEGYSVSREKKERFSLILESASTNQTSMYLCASSSPQGRNEKLFFGSGTQLSVL.